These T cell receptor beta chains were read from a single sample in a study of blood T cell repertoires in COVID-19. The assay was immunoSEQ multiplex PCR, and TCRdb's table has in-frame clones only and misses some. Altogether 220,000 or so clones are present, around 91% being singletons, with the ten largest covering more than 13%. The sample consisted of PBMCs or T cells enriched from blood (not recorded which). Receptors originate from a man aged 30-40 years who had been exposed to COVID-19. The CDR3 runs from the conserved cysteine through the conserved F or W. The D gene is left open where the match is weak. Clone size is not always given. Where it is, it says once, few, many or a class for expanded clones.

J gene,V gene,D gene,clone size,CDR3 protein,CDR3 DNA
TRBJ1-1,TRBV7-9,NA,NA,CASSNLVRTEAFF,TGTGCCAGCAGCAATCTCGTTCGCACTGAAGCTTTCTTT
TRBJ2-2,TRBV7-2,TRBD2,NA,CASSPRLAGAMDPETF,TGTGCCAGCAGCCCCCGACTAGCGGGGGCGATGGATCCAGAAACTTTT
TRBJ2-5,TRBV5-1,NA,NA,CASSFGVNPPETQYF,TGCGCCAGCAGCTTCGGGGTAAACCCCCCGGAGACCCAGTACTTC
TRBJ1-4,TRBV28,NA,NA,CASSFMSFREKLFF,TGTGCCAGCAGTTTTATGAGTTTTCGAGAAAAACTGTTTTTT
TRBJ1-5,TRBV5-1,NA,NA,CASSLRSGEGQPQHF,TGCGCCAGCAGCTTGAGGTCAGGGGAAGGCCAGCCCCAGCATTTT
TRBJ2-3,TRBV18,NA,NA,CASSPTPGTGTDTQYF,TGTGCCAGCTCACCAACGCCTGGTACTGGCACAGATACGCAGTATTTT
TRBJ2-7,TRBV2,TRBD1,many,CASLGLKQGPLASVFYEQYF,TGTGCCAGCTTAGGCCTAAAACAGGGGCCTCTGGCTTCGGTGTTCTACGAGCAGTACTTC
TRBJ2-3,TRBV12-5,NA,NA,CASGLVGLAIDTQYF,TGTGCTAGTGGTTTGGTAGGCCTAGCGATAGATACGCAGTATTTT
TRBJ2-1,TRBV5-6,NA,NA,CASRWAAGYGEQFF,TGTGCCAGCAGGTGGGCCGCGGGGTACGGTGAGCAGTTCTTC
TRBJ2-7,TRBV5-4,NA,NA,CASSGNAYEQYF,TGTGCCAGCAGCGGCAACGCCTACGAGCAGTACTTC
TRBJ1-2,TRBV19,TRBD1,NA,CASSRGTGDYGYTF,TGTGCCAGTAGTAGAGGGACAGGTGACTATGGCTACACCTTC
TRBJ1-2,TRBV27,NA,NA,CASRLKGGDYGYTF,TGTGCCAGCAGATTAAAGGGGGGGGACTATGGCTACACCTTC
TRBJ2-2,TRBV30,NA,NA,CAWTGTGELFF,TGTGCCTGGACCGGGACCGGGGAGCTGTTTTTT
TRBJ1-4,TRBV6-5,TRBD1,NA,CASSYRTGGREKLFF,TGTGCCAGCAGTTATCGGACAGGGGGACGTGAAAAACTGTTTTTT
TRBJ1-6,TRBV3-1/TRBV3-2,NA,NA,CATRGSDSPLHF,TGTGCCACCCGGGGGAGTGATTCACCCCTCCACTTT
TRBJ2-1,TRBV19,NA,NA,CASSIVGGLLYNEQFF,TGTGCCAGTAGTATAGTGGGGGGACTTCTATACAATGAGCAGTTCTTC
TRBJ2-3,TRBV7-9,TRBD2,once,CASSVTSGTQYF,TGTGCCAGCAGCGTGACTAGCGGTACGCAGTATTTT
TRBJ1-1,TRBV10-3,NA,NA,CAIKTGRNTEAFF,TGTGCCATCAAAACAGGGAGGAACACTGAAGCTTTCTTT
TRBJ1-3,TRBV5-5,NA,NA,CASSPGVAGNTIYF,TGTGCCAGCAGCCCAGGGGTAGCTGGAAACACCATATATTTT
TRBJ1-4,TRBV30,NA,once,CAWSDGTPLEKLFF,TGTGCCTGGAGTGACGGGACTCCACTTGAAAAACTGTTTTTT
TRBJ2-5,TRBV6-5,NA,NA,CASTETLEGSQYF,TGTGCCAGCACCGAGACTCTAGAAGGCTCCCAGTACTTC
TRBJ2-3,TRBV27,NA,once,CASSLLGPTDTQYF,TGTGCCAGCAGTTTACTGGGGCCCACAGATACGCAGTATTTT
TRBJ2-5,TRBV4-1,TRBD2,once,CASSQMREGPETQYF,TGCGCCAGCAGCCAAATGCGGGAGGGGCCGGAGACCCAGTACTTC
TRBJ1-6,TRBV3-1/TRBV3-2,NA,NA,CASSQDAGSGSPLHF,TGTGCCAGCAGCCAAGACGCCGGCTCGGGTTCACCCCTCCACTTT
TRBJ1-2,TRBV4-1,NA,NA,CASSLLGTIISPNYGYTF,TGCGCCAGCAGCCTATTAGGGACAATTATCAGTCCTAACTATGGCTACACCTTC
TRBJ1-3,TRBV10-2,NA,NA,CASSESMASSGNTIYF,TGCGCCAGCAGTGAGTCGATGGCCAGCTCTGGAAACACCATATATTTT
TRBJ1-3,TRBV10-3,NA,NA,CAISQGAGNTIYF,TGTGCCATCTCACAGGGTGCTGGAAACACCATATATTTT
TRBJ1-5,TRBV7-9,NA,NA,CASSLDSRGQPQHF,TGTGCCAGCAGCTTAGACAGCAGGGGCCAGCCCCAGCATTTT